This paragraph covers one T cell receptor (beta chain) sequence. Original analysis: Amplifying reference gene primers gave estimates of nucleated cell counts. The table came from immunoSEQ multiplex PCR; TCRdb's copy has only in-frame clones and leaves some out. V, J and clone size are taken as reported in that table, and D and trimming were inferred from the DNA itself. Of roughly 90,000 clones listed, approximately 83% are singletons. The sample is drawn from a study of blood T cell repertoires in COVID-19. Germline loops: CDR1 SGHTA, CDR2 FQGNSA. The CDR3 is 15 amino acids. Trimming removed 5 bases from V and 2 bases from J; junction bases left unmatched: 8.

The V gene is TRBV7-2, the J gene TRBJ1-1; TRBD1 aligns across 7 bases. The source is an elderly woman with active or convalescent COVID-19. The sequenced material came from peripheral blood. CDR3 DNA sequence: TGTGCCAGCAGCCCCCAAGGGGGCCTAAACACTGAAGCTTTCTTT. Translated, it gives CASSPQGGLNTEAFF.